The 17 T cell receptor beta chains presented below share a single source sample, sequenced in a study of blood T cell repertoires in COVID-19. The table came from immunoSEQ multiplex PCR; TCRdb's copy has only in-frame clones and leaves some out. The sample lists fewer than 650,000 clones; 85% to 90% were seen once. The sample was peripheral blood. The receptors were gathered from a woman between 45 and 65 years old with COVID-19, enrolled during active disease.

The chain joins TRBV16 to TRBJ2-2; D is unclear. Germline CDR1 reads KGHSY; CDR2 reads FQNENV. CDR3 length: 12 amino acids. The germline V and J ends were trimmed by 4 bases and 8 bases, with 8 bases remaining between them. CDR3 coding DNA: TGTGCCAGCAGCCCGTCCTTGGGGGAGCTGTTTTTT. Its protein product is CASSPSLGELFF. The full variable domain, its missing parts supplied by reference TRBV16 and TRBJ2-2, is GEEVAQTPKHLVRGEGQKAKLYCAPIKGHSYVFWYQQVLKNEFKFLISFQNENVFDETGMPKERFSAKCLPNSPCSLEIQATKLEDSAVYFCASSPSLGELFFGEGSRLTVL.

To note about this clone: Just one base apart from a much larger clone, this may be a read error. Other DNA sequences in this specimen translate into the identical CDR3. V and J are TRBV13 and TRBJ2-7; D remains ambiguous. This CDR3 spans 12 amino acids. Trimming removed 5 bases from V and 0 bases from J, with 5 bases in between. The germline V gene encodes CDR1 PRHDT and CDR2 FYEKMQ (reference sequence). The CDR3 here is CASSPSSYEQYF. The CDR3 nucleotides are TGTGCCAGCAGCCCGAGCTCCTACGAGCAGTACTTC.

The CDR3 nucleotides read TGTGCCAGCAGCCGAGTAGCGGGGGCCTACGAGCAGTACTTC. This gives the protein CASSRVAGAYEQYF. This chain connects TRBV3-1 (or the pseudogene TRBV3-2) to TRBJ2-7; 9 bases are shared with TRBD2. CDR3 length: 14 amino acids. V trimming: 4 bases; J trimming: 2 bases; junction bases outside the gene matches: 3. CDR1 and CDR2 (germline): LGHDT, YNNKEL (reference sequence).

The chain couples TRBV2 to TRBJ2-4; 10 positions match TRBD1. There are 15 residues in the CDR3. J was trimmed by 0 bases and V by 4 bases; bases with no gene match: 0. The germline V gene encodes CDR1 SNHLY and CDR2 FYNNEI. The CDR3 loop is CASSGQGAAKNIQYF. The CDR3 DNA reads TGTGCCAGCAGTGGACAGGGGGCAGCCAAAAACATTCAGTACTTC.

The count of this clone is one. This CDR3 reads CATSRDRTGEGEAFF. CDR3 bases: TGTGCCACCAGCAGAGATCGGACAGGGGAGGGGGAAGCTTTCTTT. This chain connects TRBV15 to TRBJ1-1; 9 positions agree with TRBD1. J lost 8 bases, V lost 0 bases, and 7 bases had no gene match. Germline V CDR1 and CDR2: LNHNV, YYDKDF (reference sequence). This CDR3 region has 15 residues.

The chain employs TRBV2 and TRBJ2-7; 9 bases line up with TRBD2. This CDR3 is 16 amino acids long. Germline V gene lookup returns CDR1 SNHLY and CDR2 FYNNEI. With 6 bases clipped from V and 0 bases from J, the junction kept 9 bases outside the gene matches. CDR3 in amino acids: CASSASSGASSYEQYF. CDR3 bases: TGTGCCAGCAGCGCCTCTAGCGGGGCTAGCTCCTACGAGCAGTACTTC. Full variable domain (remainder filled in from reference TRBV2 and TRBJ2-7): EPEVTQTPSHQVTQMGQEVILRCVPISNHLYFYWYRQILGQKVEFLVSFYNNEISEKSEIFDDQFSVERPDGSNFTLKIRSTKLEDSAMYFCASSASSGASSYEQYFGPGTRLTVT.

This chain joins TRBV11-2 and TRBJ1-1, with D perhaps matching TRBD1 (6 bases). Trimming removed 5 bases at V and 6 bases at J, with 10 bases between. Germline-derived CDR1 and CDR2 are SGHAT and FQNNGV. CDR3 size: 12 residues. The chain's CDR3 is CASSPQGSEAFF. CDR3 sequence (DNA): TGTGCCAGCAGCCCGCAGGGGTCTGAAGCTTTCTTT.

V gene TRBV3-1 (or the pseudogene TRBV3-2) combines with J gene TRBJ2-1, with D hard to call. The CDR3 has 16 amino acids. V was cut by 8 bases and J by 4 bases, with 21 bases left in between. CDR1 is LGHDT, CDR2 YNNKEL, per germline (reference sequence). The CDR3 spells CASSPGSWAPYNEQFF. The CDR3 coding sequence is TGTGCCAGCTCCCCTGGGTCCTGGGCGCCGTACAATGAGCAGTTCTTC.

The rearrangement uses TRBV10-1 and TRBJ1-1, with D unresolved. This CDR3 is built from 11 residues. V lost 6 bases to trimming and J lost 0 bases, with 2 bases between them. Germline loops: CDR1 WNHNN, CDR2 SYGVQD (reference sequence). The CDR3 nucleotides are TGCGCCAGCAGCATGAACACTGAAGCTTTCTTT. Translated: CASSMNTEAFF.

The chain has TRBV7-3 and TRBJ2-1; TRBD1 is a possible D gene (5 bases). CDR1 and CDR2 from the germline V gene are SGHTA and FQGTGA. The CDR3 length is 16 residues. Trimming shortened V by 5 bases and J by 5 bases, and 19 bases separated the two germline ends. The CDR3 spells CASSPRAFFAHNEQFF. DNA for the CDR3: TGTGCCAGCAGCCCCAGGGCCTTCTTTGCACACAATGAGCAGTTCTTC.

This chain uses TRBV27 with TRBJ1-5, with D perhaps TRBD1 (6 bases). The CDR3 runs to 14 residues. V lost 3 bases, J lost 7 bases, and 13 bases lay in between. Germline V CDR1 and CDR2: MNHEY, SMNVEV (reference sequence). DNA of the CDR3: TGTGCCAGCAGTTTTAACAGGGTTGGCCAGCCCCAGCATTTT. It yields the protein CASSFNRVGQPQHF.

This clone is a singleton in its sample. The chain combines TRBV24-1 with TRBJ1-1, with D perhaps TRBD1 (5 bases). The CDR3 totals 14 residues. Germline V CDR1 and CDR2: KGHDR, SFDVKD. Trimming pared 6 bases from V and 6 bases from J, leaving 16 bases between. In nucleotides, the CDR3 is TGTGCCACCAGTCGTGGGGGGTTCCCATCTGAAGCTTTCTTT. This encodes CATSRGGFPSEAFF.

This chain connects TRBV30 to TRBJ1-2, with D unclear. The CDR3 has 13 amino acids. The germline V and J ends were trimmed by 0 bases and 6 bases, with 11 bases remaining between them. Looked up from germline, CDR1 is GTSNPN and CDR2 is SVGIG (reference sequence). The CDR3 spells CAWSVFGADGYTF. CDR3 in DNA: TGTGCCTGGAGTGTCTTTGGTGCAGATGGCTACACCTTC.

The gene calls are TRBV10-3 and TRBJ1-2, with 7 bases identical to TRBD1. Germline V CDR1 and CDR2: ENHRY, SYGVKD. Germline trimming cut 7 bases from V and 8 bases from J; bases unmatched to any gene: 7. The CDR3 sequence is 12 residues long. The CDR3 loop reads CAITGQAGGYTF. CDR3 sequence (DNA): TGTGCCATCACCGGACAGGCGGGCGGCTACACCTTC.

As concerns this clone: In the same sample, other DNA sequences code for this CDR3. The J gene is TRBJ2-3, the V gene TRBV9; 9 nucleotides agree with TRBD2. Germline V lookup: CDR1 SGDLS, CDR2 YYNGEE. The V and J ends lost 0 bases and 1 base, in that order; junction bases with no gene match: 3. The CDR3 totals 16 residues. This chain's CDR3 is CASSVAPSGGTDTQYF. CDR3 nucleotides: TGTGCCAGCAGCGTAGCTCCTAGCGGGGGCACAGATACGCAGTATTTT.

V is TRBV7-9 and J is TRBJ2-7; no reliable D call. CDR3 length: 12 amino acids. Trimming stripped 1 base from V and 4 bases from J, with 5 bases between. Per germline, CDR1 SEHNR and CDR2 FQNEAQ (reference sequence). DNA of the CDR3: TGTGCCAGCAGCTTAGGGCAGTACGAGCAGTACTTC. Translation: CASSLGQYEQYF.

The chain has TRBV30 and TRBJ1-3; a possible D gene is TRBD1 (5 bases). CDR1 GTSNPN and CDR2 SVGIG come from the germline V gene (reference sequence). V gave up 0 bases and J gave up 2 bases, with 11 bases separating them. This CDR3 is built from 15 residues. CDR3 amino acids: CAWSVIGGAGNTIYF. The CDR3 DNA is TGTGCCTGGAGTGTAATCGGGGGTGCTGGAAACACCATATATTTT. The full variable domain, in which reference TRBV30 and TRBJ1-3 provide the parts outside the CDR3, is SQTIHQWPATLVQPVGSPLSLECTVEGTSNPNLYWYRQAAGRGLQLLFYSVGIGQISSEVPQNLSASRPQDRQFILSSKKLLLSDSGFYLCAWSVIGGAGNTIYFGEGSWLTVV.